One sample yielded the 27 T cell receptor beta chains listed below, sequenced in a study of T cell responses to AZD1222 COVID-19 vaccine. Method: immunoSEQ multiplex PCR; TCRdb's copy keeps in-frame clones and lacks some. The sample lists approximately 80,000 clones, 70% to 90% occurring once. The starting material was peripheral blood, obtained 28 days after the second AZD1222 dose. The receptor set was obtained from an adult who received the AZD1222 COVID-19 vaccine.

This chain uses TRBV11-2 with TRBJ2-3; 7 bases fit TRBD2. Germline CDR1 and CDR2: SGHAT and FQNNGV. Trimming cost V 5 bases and J 2 bases; bases outside gene matches: 10. The CDR3 contains 16 residues. CDR3 bases: TGTGCCAGCAGCGGGGGGGTCCCGCTCCTCACAGATACGCAGTATTTT. Amino acid sequence: CASSGGVPLLTDTQYF.

The chain is built from TRBV28 and TRBJ1-2, with TRBD1 identical over 10 bases. CDR1 MDHEN and CDR2 SYDVKM come from the germline V gene. The CDR3 totals 15 residues. The V and J ends lost 6 bases and 4 bases, in that order; junction bases with no gene match: 8. As DNA, the CDR3 is TGTGCCAGCAGCCAACACGGACAGGGGGGCTATGGCTACACCTTC. This codes for CASSQHGQGGYGYTF.

Turning to this clone: The sample contains more than one DNA sequence encoding this CDR3. The CDR3 spells CASSLDGDTQYF. The DNA for the CDR3 is TGTGCCAGCAGCTTAGATGGTGATACGCAGTATTTT. The chain links TRBV11-2 to TRBJ2-3; D remains unclear. This CDR3 has 12 residues. V lost 0 bases and J lost 6, with 4 bases in between. The germline V gene encodes CDR1 SGHAT and CDR2 FQNNGV.

This clone appeared a few times. V is TRBV6-6 and J is TRBJ1-5, with unresolved D. The CDR3 has 15 amino acids. Trimming took off 2 bases at V and 3 bases at J, with 11 bases between the two ends. The V gene's germline CDR1 is MNHNY and CDR2 SVGAGI (reference sequence). CDR3 sequence reads: CASSYQAPDNQPQHF. The DNA of the CDR3 is TGTGCCAGCAGTTACCAGGCTCCGGACAATCAGCCCCAGCATTTT.

The J gene is TRBJ1-5, the V gene TRBV4-1, with a possible D match to TRBD1 (5 bases). The V gene's germline CDR1 is MGHRA and CDR2 YSYEKL. The CDR3 runs 15 residues. V was trimmed by 5 bases and J by 7 bases, leaving 18 bases between them. CDR3 sequence reads: CASSEVLQTAQPQHF. In DNA, the CDR3 is TGCGCCAGCAGCGAAGTATTGCAGACAGCGCAGCCCCAGCATTTT.

J is TRBJ2-2 and V is TRBV6-4, with D possibly matching TRBD2 (5 bases). Trimming left V 2 bases short and J 3 bases short, with 7 bases between. This CDR3 comprises 14 residues. Germline CDR1 MRHNA, CDR2 SNTAGT. The CDR3 protein is CASSDRGDTGELFF. The CDR3 nucleotides read TGTGCCAGCAGTGACCGGGGAGACACCGGGGAGCTGTTTTTT.

This clone appeared a single time. This chain connects TRBV3-1 (or the pseudogene TRBV3-2) to TRBJ2-2, with unresolved D. Per the germline V gene, CDR1 is LGHDT and CDR2 is YNNKEL (reference sequence). This CDR3 region has 12 residues. Trimming stripped 6 bases from V and 8 bases from J, with 10 bases between. The CDR3 DNA reads as TGTGCCAGCAGACATCCCAGGGGGGAGCTGTTTTTT. The encoded protein is CASRHPRGELFF.

V and J are TRBV9 and TRBJ2-1; 14 bases are shared with TRBD2. The germline gives CDR1 SGDLS, CDR2 YYNGEE. V shed 4 bases and J 3 bases; nucleotides not matched to a gene: 15. This CDR3 contains 20 residues. CDR3 in amino acids: CASSPASLWGLAGVYNEQFF. The CDR3 region has the DNA TGTGCCAGCAGCCCCGCCTCCCTTTGGGGACTAGCGGGGGTCTACAATGAGCAGTTCTTC.

This chain uses TRBV3-1 (or the pseudogene TRBV3-2) with TRBJ1-3; D not resolved. The CDR3 loop spans 15 amino acids. Germline V gene sequence: CDR1 LGHDT, CDR2 YNNKEL (reference sequence). Trimming took 4 bases from V and 3 from J, leaving 13 bases between them. The CDR3 sequence: CASSPKPWGGNTIYF. CDR3 sequence (DNA): TGTGCCAGCAGCCCAAAACCTTGGGGTGGAAACACCATATATTTT.

The rearrangement links TRBV5-1 to TRBJ2-5, with D uncertain. Germline CDR1 SGHRS, CDR2 YFSETQ. Trimming took off 0 bases at V and 4 bases at J, with 4 bases between the two ends. This CDR3 is built from 12 residues. Here the CDR3 reads CASSLAGETQYF. Written as DNA, the CDR3 is TGCGCCAGCAGCTTGGCTGGAGAGACCCAGTACTTC. Using reference TRBV5-1 and TRBJ2-5 for the parts outside the CDR3, the full variable domain is KAGVTQTPRYLIKTRGQQVTLSCSPISGHRSVSWYQQTPGQGLQFLFEYFSETQRNKGNFPGRFSGRQFSNSRSEMNVSTLELGDSALYLCASSLAGETQYFGPGTRLLVL.

This rearrangement joins TRBV9 to TRBJ2-2; D unresolved. The CDR3 loop spans 15 amino acids. Germline CDR1 reads SGDLS; CDR2 reads YYNGEE. The ends were cut back, 0 bases at V and 6 bases at J, with 12 bases in the middle. As DNA, the CDR3 is TGTGCCAGCAGCGTAGCGTCTATTATTGCCGGGGAGCTGTTTTTT. Translated: CASSVASIIAGELFF.

This rearrangement joins TRBV4-2 to TRBJ2-4, with 9 positions matching TRBD1. Trimming at V came to 3 bases and at J to 6 bases, leaving 0 bases not matched to a gene. The CDR3 has 13 amino acids. Germline assignment: CDR1 LGHNA and CDR2 YNFKEQ. The CDR3 here is CASSQDRGNIQYF. The CDR3 DNA sequence: TGTGCCAGCAGCCAGGACAGGGGAAACATTCAGTACTTC.

The chain combines TRBV6-1 with TRBJ1-4, with D perhaps matching TRBD1 (5 bases). Germline assignment: CDR1 MNHNS and CDR2 SASEGT. The CDR3 is 15 residues long. Trimming pared 1 base from V and 3 bases from J, leaving 9 bases between. The CDR3: CASSEVGGSNEKLFF. CDR3 sequence (DNA): TGTGCCAGCAGTGAAGTCGGGGGGTCTAATGAAAAACTGTTTTTT.

There are a few counts of this clone. The rearrangement links TRBV30 to TRBJ1-1, with D unclear. Germline assignment: CDR1 GTSNPN and CDR2 SVGIG (reference sequence). The germline V and J ends were trimmed by 6 bases and 1 base, with 15 bases remaining between them. CDR3 size: 14 residues. In DNA, the CDR3 is TGTGCCTGCCAAACGGTACATGCGAACACTGAAGCTTTCTTT. Translation: CACQTVHANTEAFF.

V and J are TRBV3-1 (or the pseudogene TRBV3-2) and TRBJ1-1, with a weak D call TRBD1 (6 bases). Per germline, CDR1 LGHDT and CDR2 YNNKEL (reference sequence). The CDR3 is 21 residues long. The V end was cut by 5 bases, the J end by 11 bases, with 42 bases between. CDR3 protein: CASSSLSSRGSRLEDSVGAFF. The CDR3 DNA follows: TGTGCCAGCAGCTCCCTTTCCTCCAGGGGTTCCAGGTTAGAAGACTCTGTCGGGGCTTTCTTT.

The V and J genes are TRBV6-7 and TRBJ2-1, with 8 bases aligning to TRBD2. TRBV6-7 is assigned to the ORF class and has an uncertain function. Trimming took 6 bases from V and 4 from J; bases not matched to a gene: 8. The CDR3 totals 15 residues. CDR3 bases: TGTGCCAGCAGCCCAAGAGCGGGGGCGTACAATGAGCAGTTCTTC. This codes for CASSPRAGAYNEQFF.

This chain connects TRBV4-1 to TRBJ1-6; 9 nucleotides agree with TRBD1. CDR3 length equals 16 residues. CDR1 is MGHRA and CDR2 is YSYEKL in the germline V gene. V lost 4 bases to trimming and J lost 10 bases; unmatched junction nucleotides: 11. CDR3 sequence (DNA): TGCGCCAGCAGCCGAGAGGGGACAGGGAGAGGCTCACCCCTCCACTTT. It is translated as CASSREGTGRGSPLHF.

The chain combines TRBV27 with TRBJ2-3; 12 nucleotides align to TRBD2. CDR3 size: 16 residues. V gave up 4 bases and J gave up 4 bases; unmatched junction bases: 6. CDR1 is MNHEY, CDR2 SMNVEV, per germline (reference sequence). CDR3 coding DNA: TGTGCCAGCAGTTCCCTAGCGGGGGGGAGGGCAGATACGCAGTATTTT. It is translated as CASSSLAGGRADTQYF.

This chain joins TRBV13 and TRBJ2-3, with 8 bases fitting TRBD2. Germline V CDR1 and CDR2: PRHDT, FYEKMQ (reference sequence). The CDR3 has 15 amino acids. The V gene end was trimmed by 5 bases and the J gene end by 0 bases; junction bases not matched to a gene: 4. The CDR3 DNA follows: TGTGCCAGCAGCATCAGCGGGGGTAGCACAGATACGCAGTATTTT. Translating gives CASSISGGSTDTQYF.

The rearrangement links TRBV19 to TRBJ2-3, with TRBD2 identical over 13 bases. This CDR3 has 16 amino acids. The germline CDR1 and CDR2 sequences are LNHDA and SQIVND (reference sequence). Trimming cost V 3 bases and J 6 bases; bases outside gene matches: 6. The CDR3 region has the DNA TGTGCCAGTAGTATTCAGGGGACTAGCGGGGTTGATACGCAGTATTTT. It is translated as CASSIQGTSGVDTQYF.

V usage is TRBV28 and J usage is TRBJ2-2, with D possibly TRBD2 on 6 matching bases. Germline-derived CDR1 and CDR2 are MDHEN and SYDVKM. V lost 7 bases and J lost 1, with 13 bases in between. The CDR3 is 15 residues long. CDR3 nucleotide sequence: TGTGCCAGCATCCGTGGGGGGAGGAACACCGGGGAGCTGTTTTTT. This sequence encodes CASIRGGRNTGELFF. Together with reference TRBV28 and TRBJ2-2, the CDR3 gives the full variable domain: DVKVTQSSRYLVKRTGEKVFLECVQDMDHENMFWYRQDPGLGLRLIYFSYDVKMKEKGDIPEGYSVSREKKERFSLILESASTNQTSMYLCASIRGGRNTGELFFGEGSRLTVL.

The chain carries TRBV4-1 and TRBJ1-2; the match to TRBD1 covers 7 bases. Germline V gene sequence: CDR1 MGHRA, CDR2 YSYEKL. Trimming at V came to 1 base and at J to 3 bases, leaving 5 bases not matched to a gene. CDR3 size: 15 residues. The CDR3 DNA is TGCGCCAGCAGCCAAGGGTCCGGGACAGACTATGGCTACACCTTC. This translates into CASSQGSGTDYGYTF.

The chain's CDR3 is CASSFSWRGQYEQYF. For the CDR3, the DNA is TGTGCCAGCAGTTTTTCTTGGCGGGGGCAATACGAGCAGTACTTC. The chain uses TRBV27 and TRBJ2-7; D perhaps matches TRBD2 (7 bases). The germline V gene encodes CDR1 MNHEY and CDR2 SMNVEV (reference sequence). V was clipped by 3 bases and J by 4 bases, with 16 bases between them. This CDR3 is 15 amino acids long.

V and J are TRBV7-9 and TRBJ1-5; no reliable D call. Between the trimmed V and J ends, which lost 5 bases and 9 bases, there was a span of 17 bases. The CDR3 is 14 residues long. CDR1 is SEHNR and CDR2 is FQNEAQ in the germline V gene (reference sequence). As DNA, the CDR3 is TGTGCCAGCAGCCCCGGGTCCAGCCGAACGCCCCAGCATTTT. It encodes CASSPGSSRTPQHF.

The chain carries TRBV11-1 and TRBJ1-1, with 9 bases aligning to TRBD1. V was clipped by 5 bases and J by 3 bases; unmatched bases: 10. There are 16 residues in the CDR3. From germline, CDR1 is SGHAT and CDR2 FQDESV (reference sequence). The CDR3 bases are TGTGCCAGCAGCCCAAGAACAGGGGGCGCCGACACTGAAGCTTTCTTT. Translation gives CASSPRTGGADTEAFF. The full variable domain, with the rest looked up from reference TRBV11-1 and TRBJ1-1, is EAEVAQSPRYKITEKSQAVAFWCDPISGHATLYWYRQILGQGPELLVQFQDESVVDDSQLPKDRFSAERLKGVDSTLKIQPAELGDSAMYLCASSPRTGGADTEAFFGQGTRLTVV.

The V and J genes are TRBV7-8 and TRBJ2-7; D unresolved. The CDR3 sequence is 13 residues long. Germline CDR1 is SGHVS and CDR2 is FQNEAQ. V dropped 2 bases and J dropped 3 bases, with 8 bases sitting between them. The CDR3 DNA is TGTGCCAGCAGCTTAAAGCTTAGCTACGAGCAGTACTTC. Translation gives CASSLKLSYEQYF.

CDR3 loop: CASSLAGAGGYTF. The CDR3 bases are TGTGCCAGCAGCTTAGCAGGGGCAGGTGGCTACACCTTC. The chain has TRBV7-8 and TRBJ1-2; perhaps TRBD1 as D (5 bases). Per the germline V gene, CDR1 is SGHVS and CDR2 is FQNEAQ. This CDR3 is 13 amino acids long. Trimming removed 0 bases at V and 7 bases at J, with 9 bases between.